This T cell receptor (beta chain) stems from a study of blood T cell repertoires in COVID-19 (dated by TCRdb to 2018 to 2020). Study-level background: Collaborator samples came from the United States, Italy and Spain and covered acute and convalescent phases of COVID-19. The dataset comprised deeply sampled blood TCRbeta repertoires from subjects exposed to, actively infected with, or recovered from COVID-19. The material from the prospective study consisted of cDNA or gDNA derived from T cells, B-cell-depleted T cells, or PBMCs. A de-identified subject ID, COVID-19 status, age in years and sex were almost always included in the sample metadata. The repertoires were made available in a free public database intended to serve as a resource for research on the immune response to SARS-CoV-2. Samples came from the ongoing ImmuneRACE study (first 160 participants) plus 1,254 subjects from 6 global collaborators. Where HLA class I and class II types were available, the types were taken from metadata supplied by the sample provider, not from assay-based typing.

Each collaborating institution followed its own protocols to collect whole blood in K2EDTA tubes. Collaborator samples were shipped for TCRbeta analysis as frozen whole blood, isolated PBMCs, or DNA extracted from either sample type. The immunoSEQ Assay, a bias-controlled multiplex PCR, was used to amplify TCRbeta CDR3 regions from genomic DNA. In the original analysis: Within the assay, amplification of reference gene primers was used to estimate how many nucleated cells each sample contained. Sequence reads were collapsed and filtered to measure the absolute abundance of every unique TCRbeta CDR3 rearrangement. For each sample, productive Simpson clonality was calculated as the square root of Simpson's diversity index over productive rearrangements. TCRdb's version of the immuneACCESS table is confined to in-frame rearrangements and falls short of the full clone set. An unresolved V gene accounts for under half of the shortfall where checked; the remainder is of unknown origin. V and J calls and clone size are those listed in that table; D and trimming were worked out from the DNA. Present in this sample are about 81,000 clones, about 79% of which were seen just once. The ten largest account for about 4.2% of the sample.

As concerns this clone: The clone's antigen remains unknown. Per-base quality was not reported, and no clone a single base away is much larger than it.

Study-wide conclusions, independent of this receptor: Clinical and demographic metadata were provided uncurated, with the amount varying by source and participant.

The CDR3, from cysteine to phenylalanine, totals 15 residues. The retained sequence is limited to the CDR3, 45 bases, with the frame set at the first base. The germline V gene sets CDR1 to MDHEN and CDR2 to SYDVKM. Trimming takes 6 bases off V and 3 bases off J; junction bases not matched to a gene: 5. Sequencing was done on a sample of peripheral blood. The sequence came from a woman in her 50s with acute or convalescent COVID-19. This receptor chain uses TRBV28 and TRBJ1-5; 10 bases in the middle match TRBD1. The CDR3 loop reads CASRSGTGVNQPQHF. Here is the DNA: TGTGCCAGCAGATCCGGGACAGGGGTCAATCAGCCCCAGCATTTT. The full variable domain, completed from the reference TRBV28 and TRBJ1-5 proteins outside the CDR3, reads DVKVTQSSRYLVKRTGEKVFLECVQDMDHENMFWYRQDPGLGLRLIYFSYDVKMKEKGDIPEGYSVSREKKERFSLILESASTNQTSMYLCASRSGTGVNQPQHFGDGTRLSIL.